These 28 T cell receptor beta chains share one sample of origin, sequenced in a study of molecular identifiers for immune sequencing clone quantification. Each CDR3 protein gets one entry after TCRdb re-called the PCR reads with MiXCR. The data hold approximately 500,000 distinct CDR3 sequences, with about 22% observed a single time. Sequencing was carried out using naive CD8+ T cells from blood, with Jurkat cell RNA spiked in. The subset denotes: FACS-sorted CD8+CD4-CCR7+CD45RA+ naive T cells. The receptor set was obtained from a human donor in good health. Some libraries in this study had Jurkat cell RNA spiked in.

The CDR3 spells CASSLRDRETYGYGYTF. The CDR3 region has the DNA TGTGCCAGTAGTCTCCGGGACAGGGAGACTTACGGCTATGGCTACACCTTC. The rearrangement uses TRBV19 and TRBJ1-2; 9 bases align to TRBD1. The germline V gene encodes CDR1 LNHDA and CDR2 SQIVND (reference sequence). Unmatched junction bases numbered 14, after V lost 5 bases and J lost 4 bases. The CDR3 covers 17 residues.

In regard to this clonotype: A much larger clonotype is one base distant, so this may be a read error. The chain couples TRBV7-9 to TRBJ2-3, with 9 nucleotides matching TRBD2. The CDR3 extends over 16 amino acids. CDR1 is SEHNR, CDR2 FQNEAQ, per germline (reference sequence). This CDR3 reads CTSSPLGGRAADTQYF. The CDR3 DNA reads TGTACCAGCAGCCCCCTTGGCGGGAGGGCGGCAGATACGCAGTATTTT.

This clonotype was observed at least ten times. This chain links TRBV12-3 or TRBV12-4 with TRBJ2-3, with TRBD2 matching over 7 bases. J lost 3 bases, V lost 4 bases, and 4 bases had no gene match. The CDR3 runs 14 residues. The CDR3 DNA sequence: TGTGCCAGCAGTTCGGGACTATTTACAGATACGCAGTATTTT. It specifies CASSSGLFTDTQYF.

About this clonotype itself: A much larger clone is a single base away; this may be a read error. The rearrangement uses TRBV11-2 and TRBJ2-3; 8 bases map to TRBD2. The CDR3 totals 18 residues. CDR1 and CDR2 from the germline V gene are SGHAT and FQNNGV. V shed 6 bases and J 3 bases; nucleotides not matched to a gene: 17. The CDR3 DNA follows: TGTGCCAGCAGGTCCCATCACTTGGAGGGGACTAGGACAGATACGCAGTATTTT. Its protein product is CASRSHHLEGTRTDTQYF.

This chain uses TRBV5-6 with TRBJ2-1; D is uncertain. Germline V gene data show CDR1 as SGHDT and CDR2 as YYEEEE. Trimming shortened V by 2 bases and J by 3 bases, and 6 bases separated the two germline ends. The CDR3 is made up of 13 amino acids. The CDR3, as DNA: TGTGCCAGCAGCTTTCTGGACTACAATGAGCAGTTCTTC. It yields the protein CASSFLDYNEQFF.

Only a few counts were recorded for this clonotype. This rearrangement joins TRBV7-9 to TRBJ2-2, with 9 bases matching TRBD1. The CDR3 is made up of 15 amino acids. Germline CDR1 is SEHNR and CDR2 is FQNEAQ (reference sequence). Germline trimming cut 7 bases from V and 6 bases from J; bases unmatched to any gene: 9. CDR3 loop: CASTRGDRVSGELFF. In nucleotides, the CDR3 is TGTGCCAGCACCAGGGGGGACAGGGTCTCCGGGGAGCTGTTTTTT.

This clonotype was seen repeatedly, ten times or more. The rearrangement uses TRBV27 and TRBJ2-7; D unclear. Germline assignment: CDR1 MNHEY and CDR2 SMNVEV (reference sequence). CDR3 size: 14 residues. The V and J ends lost 7 bases and 3 bases respectively, with 16 bases between them. Written as DNA, the CDR3 is TGTGCCAGCACCCCTGTGGGCAAGATCTACGAGCAGTACTTC. Its protein is CASTPVGKIYEQYF.

V gene TRBV27 combines with J gene TRBJ2-1; maybe TRBD1 (6 bases). CDR3 length: 15 residues. Germline CDR1 and CDR2: MNHEY and SMNVEV (reference sequence). The V end lost 4 bases, the J end lost 4 bases, and 14 bases lay between the germline ends. The CDR3 DNA sequence: TGTGCCAGCAGTTGGGGACCAGGACAGTACAATGAGCAGTTCTTC. Translation: CASSWGPGQYNEQFF.

This clonotype was seen only a few times. A read error may produce the germline difference seen at one junction end. V gene TRBV6-2 or TRBV6-3 combines with J gene TRBJ1-5; a possible D gene is TRBD1 (6 bases). The CDR3 spans 13 residues. Per germline, CDR1 MNHEY and CDR2 SVGEGT. CDR3 DNA: TGTGTCAGCAGCCAGGGGTGGAATCAGCCCCAGCATTTT. This codes for CVSSQGWNQPQHF.

This chain connects TRBV27 to TRBJ2-7; D might be TRBD2 (6 bases). Trimming removed 5 bases at V and 0 bases at J, with 14 bases between. The length of the CDR3 is 15 residues. Per germline, CDR1 MNHEY and CDR2 SMNVEV (reference sequence). For the CDR3, the DNA is TGTGCCAGCAGTGGCAGGGAGGACTTCTCCTACGAGCAGTACTTC. Protein sequence: CASSGREDFSYEQYF.

The sample holds a few counts of this clonotype. The CDR3 here is CATRQGSTNEAFF. CDR3 coding DNA: TGTGCCACACGACAGGGCTCGACTAATGAAGCTTTCTTT. V gene TRBV19 combines with J gene TRBJ1-1, with TRBD1 matching over 7 bases. The CDR3 has 13 amino acids. Germline CDR1 is LNHDA and CDR2 is SQIVND (reference sequence). V trimming: 10 bases; J trimming: 7 bases; junction bases outside the gene matches: 12.

This clonotype appeared many times. The chain joins TRBV20-1 to TRBJ1-1; TRBD1 agrees at 8 bases. Germline V gives CDR1 DFQATT, CDR2 SNEGSKA (reference sequence). The CDR3 loop spans 17 amino acids. Losses at the gene ends were 6 bases for V and 7 bases for J; bases not matched to a gene: 22. The CDR3 here is CSATESFYRTGLGEAFF. DNA for the CDR3: TGCAGTGCCACAGAGTCCTTTTACAGGACAGGGTTGGGTGAAGCTTTCTTT.

This clonotype was observed a handful of times. The genes are TRBV28 and TRBJ2-3; tentative D call: TRBD2 (6 bases). This CDR3 is built from 18 residues. V lost 3 bases and J 2 bases, leaving 21 bases between the germline ends. Per the germline V gene, CDR1 is MDHEN and CDR2 is SYDVKM. The CDR3 spells CASSFTGEDPRYTDTQYF. The CDR3 bases are TGTGCCAGCAGTTTTACCGGGGAGGACCCGCGCTACACAGATACGCAGTATTTT.

This clonotype was detected a few times. This chain uses TRBV7-6 with TRBJ2-1, with 7 bases aligning to TRBD1. The CDR3 is 15 amino acids. Trimming took 4 bases from V and 7 from J; bases not matched to a gene: 10. CDR1 and CDR2 (germline): SGHVS, FNYEAQ. The CDR3 spells CASSSRADRVNEQFF. In nucleotides, the CDR3 is TGTGCCAGCAGCTCTCGAGCCGACAGGGTAAATGAGCAGTTCTTC. Supplemented by reference TRBV7-6 and TRBJ2-1, the full variable domain reads GAGVSQSPRYKVTKRGQDVALRCDPISGHVSLYWYRQALGQGPEFLTYFNYEAQQDKSGLPNDRFSAERPEGSISTLTIQRTEQRDSAMYRCASSSRADRVNEQFFGPGTRLTVL.

To note about this clonotype: This may come from a read error, since a much larger clone is one base off. This chain joins TRBV6-2 or TRBV6-3 and TRBJ1-1; tentative D call: TRBD1 (5 bases). In germline, CDR1 is MNHEY, CDR2 SVGEGT. Trimming pared 8 bases from V and 3 bases from J, leaving 16 bases between. The CDR3 has 14 residues. CDR3 nucleotide sequence: TGTGCCAGCTGTTTGACAGTCATGGACACTGAAGCTTTCTTT. This translates into CASCLTVMDTEAFF.

The CDR3 loop reads CAWTGREGYEQYF. The CDR3 DNA follows: TGTGCCTGGACCGGTAGGGAGGGCTACGAGCAGTACTTC. The chain links TRBV30 to TRBJ2-7, with 7 nucleotides matching TRBD2. The CDR3 has 13 amino acids. Germline CDR1 reads GTSNPN; CDR2 reads SVGIG (reference sequence). V shed 4 bases and J 3 bases; nucleotides not matched to a gene: 6.

This clonotype was seen more than once but under ten times. The V call is TRBV9, the J call TRBJ2-3, with D uncertain. Trimming pared 4 bases from V and 2 bases from J, leaving 8 bases between. The CDR3 covers 13 residues. CDR1 SGDLS and CDR2 YYNGEE come from the germline V gene. Here the CDR3 DNA reads TGTGCCAGCAGCTTTGGGAACACAGATACGCAGTATTTT. It is translated as CASSFGNTDTQYF.

The table lists this clonotype with many counts. V is TRBV27 and J is TRBJ2-3, with TRBD2 matching over 11 bases. The CDR3 runs to 17 residues. The germline gives CDR1 MNHEY, CDR2 SMNVEV (reference sequence). Losses at the gene ends were 2 bases for V and 0 bases for J; bases not matched to a gene: 4. The CDR3 bases are TGTGCCAGCAGTTTACTGCTAGCGGGGGGAAGCACAGATACGCAGTATTTT. Translation: CASSLLLAGGSTDTQYF.

Notes on this clonotype: A much larger clone lies a single base off, so this may be a read error. The chain is built from TRBV7-2 and TRBJ2-1; TRBD1 is a possible D gene (5 bases). The V gene's germline CDR1 is SGHTA and CDR2 FQGNSA. The V gene lost 5 bases and the J gene lost 3 bases, with 14 bases spanning the gap. This CDR3 spans 15 amino acids. The CDR3 DNA reads as TGTGCCAGCAGCCAGACAGATGAAGACTACAATGAGCAGTTCTTC. This codes for CASSQTDEDYNEQFF.

Details on this clonotype: A read error may explain this, as a much larger clone is one base away. The chain links TRBV7-9 to TRBJ2-2; D may be TRBD2 (6 bases). The CDR3 is 14 residues long. Germline assignment: CDR1 SEHNR and CDR2 FQNEAQ (reference sequence). CDR3: CAGSFAGEAGELFF. The CDR3 bases are TGTGCCGGCAGCTTCGCCGGGGAGGCCGGGGAGCTGTTTTTT.

This clonotype was seen repeatedly, ten times or more. The chain has TRBV28 and TRBJ2-7; D is ambiguous. The V gene lost 6 bases and the J gene lost 3 bases, with 15 bases spanning the gap. CDR1 and CDR2 (germline): MDHEN, SYDVKM. CDR3 size: 14 residues. The CDR3 sequence: CASSRDETLYEQYF. The CDR3 coding sequence is TGTGCCAGCAGCCGAGACGAGACGCTCTACGAGCAGTACTTC.

This clonotype was seen only a few times. This chain links TRBV3-1 with TRBJ2-2, with D hard to call. This CDR3 spans 14 amino acids. Germline CDR1 LGHDT, CDR2 YNNKEL (reference sequence). The germline V and J ends were trimmed by 0 bases and 5 bases, with 7 bases remaining between them. The CDR3 sequence is CASSQDAGTGELFF. Here the CDR3 DNA reads TGTGCCAGCAGCCAAGATGCAGGTACCGGGGAGCTGTTTTTT.

Concerning this clonotype: Germline and junction disagree at one end, which may indicate a read error. The V gene is TRBV7-9, the J gene TRBJ2-3; D is unclear. Germline CDR1 and CDR2: SEHNR and FQNEAQ (reference sequence). This CDR3 has 14 residues. In DNA, the CDR3 is TGTGTCAGCAGCTTACTCTTCGCCCTGGATACGCAGTATTTT. Translating gives CVSSLLFALDTQYF.

The rearrangement uses TRBV29-1 and TRBJ1-2; D gene unclear. Between the trimmed V and J ends, which lost 5 bases and 3 bases, there was a span of 7 bases. This CDR3 has 11 residues. Germline lookup yields CDR1 SQVTM and CDR2 ANQGSEA. The CDR3 loop is CSVPRDYGYTF. The CDR3 region has the DNA TGCAGCGTTCCCAGAGACTATGGCTACACCTTC.

At least ten counts were recorded for this clonotype. This chain connects TRBV19 to TRBJ1-5; D is unclear. Deletions cut 3 bases from V and 4 bases from J, with 13 bases between. Germline V gives CDR1 LNHDA, CDR2 SQIVND (reference sequence). The CDR3 has 15 residues. CDR3: CASSIWDRGNQPQHF. The CDR3 nucleotides read TGTGCCAGTAGTATCTGGGATCGGGGAAATCAGCCCCAGCATTTT. Together with reference TRBV19 and TRBJ1-5, the CDR3 gives the full variable domain: DGGITQSPKYLFRKEGQNVTLSCEQNLNHDAMYWYRQDPGQGLRLIYYSQIVNDFQKGDIAEGYSVSREKKESFPLTVTSAQKNPTAFYLCASSIWDRGNQPQHFGDGTRLSIL.

This clonotype was observed at least ten times. The chain joins TRBV19 to TRBJ1-2; possible D gene TRBD1, 5 bases. CDR3 length equals 14 residues. With 5 bases removed from V and 4 bases from J, the gap between germline ends came to 14 bases. In germline, CDR1 is LNHDA, CDR2 SQIVND (reference sequence). The CDR3 protein is CASSVGTDFYGYTF. The CDR3 nucleotides read TGTGCCAGTAGTGTCGGGACCGACTTCTATGGCTACACCTTC.

The sample holds a few counts of this clonotype. V gene TRBV6-5 combines with J gene TRBJ2-7; maybe TRBD1 (6 bases). The germline CDR1 and CDR2 sequences are MNHEY and SVGAGI. Trimming pared 5 bases from V and 1 base from J, leaving 12 bases between. The CDR3 is 14 amino acids. CDR3: CASSQGLFSYEQYF. Written as DNA, the CDR3 is TGTGCCAGCAGTCAGGGGCTATTTTCCTACGAGCAGTACTTC.

As regards this clonotype: This may be a read error, as it is one base from a much larger clone. The gene calls are TRBV5-1 and TRBJ2-2; TRBD1 matches 7 bases. The CDR3 has 18 residues. Germline CDR1 SGHRS, CDR2 YFSETQ. This chain's CDR3 is CASSLAQGDTLNTGELLF. CDR3 coding DNA: TGCGCCAGCAGCTTGGCCCAGGGGGATACACTGAACACCGGGGAGCTGCTTTTT.